The sequence of this T cell receptor (beta chain) was determined in a study of shared clonotypes between healthy human individuals. Study-wide results and caveats: Against clonotypes common to all four donors, non-shared ones had lower generation probabilities.

Notes on this clone: Its antigen is currently unknown.

Sorted-subset replicate PCRs used around 0.2 ug DNA, 25,000 to 30,000 T cell genomes. The data were produced by immunoSEQ multiplex PCR, yet TCRdb's version contains in-frame clones alone and is incomplete. The sample includes fewer than 1.4 million clones, roughly 74% of them seen just once. V trimming: 4 bases; J trimming: 5 bases; junction bases outside the gene matches: 8. CDR3 size: 14 residues. Germline CDR1 SGHDT, CDR2 YYEEEE. Material for sequencing was memory CD4+ T cells from PBMCs. The sample's subset: CD45RA-negative fraction. The chain recombines TRBV5-6 with TRBJ2-7; 8 bases match TRBD2. The receptor was isolated from a man aged 18 to 30 in good health. Some clones in this sample may be carry-over from other donors' samples. CDR3 in DNA: TGTGCCAGCAGCACCGGACTAGCCATCCACGAGCAGTACTTC. Amino acids: CASSTGLAIHEQYF.